This TCR beta chain was sequenced in a study of T cell responses to AZD1222 COVID-19 vaccine. This clone was observed once. No antigen is known for it. Measured with immunoSEQ multiplex PCR; TCRdb has only the in-frame clones, and not every one. Found here are 140,000 to 150,000 clones, about nine tenths of them singletons; the top ten hold less than 15%. This CDR3 is 16 amino acids long. Germline loops: CDR1 LGHDT, CDR2 YNNKEL (reference sequence). V lost 3 bases, J lost 4 bases, and 9 bases stayed unmatched. Broader study findings: Compared with day 0, the breadth and depth of the Spike-specific TCR repertoire rose significantly after two doses of AZD1222.

The source of this sequence is an adult in good health. The rearrangement joins TRBV3-1 (or the pseudogene TRBV3-2) to TRBJ1-2; 9 bases line up with TRBD1. The sample here was peripheral blood, taken on day 0 of AZD1222 vaccination. This CDR3 is CASSQRRTGVFYGYTF. The CDR3 coding sequence is TGTGCCAGCAGCCAGAGAAGGACAGGGGTGTTCTATGGCTACACCTTC.